These 21 T cell receptor beta chains came from one sample sequenced in a study of blood T cell repertoires in COVID-19 (TCRdb year 2020). The library was made by the immunoSEQ multiplex PCR assay. TCRdb's version of the immuneACCESS table is confined to in-frame rearrangements and falls short of the full clone set. An unresolved V gene accounts for under half of the shortfall where checked; the remainder is of unknown origin. Here the sample has around 300,000 clones; roughly 89% occur a single time. The ten largest make up approximately 2% of the sample. The sequencing input was peripheral blood. Receptor source: a man aged 45-65 years with acute or convalescent COVID-19.

The J gene is TRBJ1-5, the V gene TRBV10-2, with 10 bases identical to TRBD1. Germline CDR1 and CDR2: WSHSY and SAAADI. The CDR3 has 13 residues. After removal of 6 bases from V and 11 bases from J, the junction contained 7 bases not matched to a gene. The CDR3 here is CASRGTGDKAQHF. The CDR3 nucleotides read TGCGCCAGCAGGGGGACAGGGGACAAGGCCCAGCATTTT.

Here the CDR3 reads CASSLGQGMGGNTIYF. CDR3 coding DNA: TGTGCCAGCAGCTTAGGGCAGGGCATGGGGGGAAACACCATATATTTT. The chain links TRBV11-3 to TRBJ1-3, with D perhaps TRBD1 (5 bases). Germline V gene lookup returns CDR1 SGHNT and CDR2 YENEEA. Trimming shortened V by 1 base and J by 4 bases, and 14 bases separated the two germline ends. There are 16 residues in the CDR3.

The chain combines TRBV19 with TRBJ1-2; the D is unclear. The CDR3 length is 14 residues. Germline CDR1 is LNHDA and CDR2 is SQIVND (reference sequence). The V end lost 3 bases, the J end lost 7 bases, and 15 bases lay between the germline ends. This chain's CDR3 is CASSIDRGTSGYTF. CDR3 in DNA: TGTGCCAGTAGTATCGATCGGGGAACATCTGGCTACACCTTC.

In its sample, this clone was seen a few times. The chain links TRBV2 to TRBJ2-1; TRBD1 is a possible D gene (6 bases). V was clipped by 7 bases and J by 14 bases, with 21 bases between them. In germline, CDR1 is SNHLY, CDR2 FYNNEI. This CDR3 comprises 13 residues. This chain's CDR3 is CASTIGQRRMEFF. The CDR3 DNA follows: TGTGCCAGCACCATAGGACAGCGGAGGATGGAGTTCTTC.

This sequence joins TRBV30 and TRBJ1-2, with TRBD1 as a possible D gene (6 bases). Germline V gene data show CDR1 as GTSNPN and CDR2 as SVGIG (reference sequence). V was trimmed by 4 bases and J by 5 bases, leaving 14 bases between them. The CDR3 runs 13 residues. CDR3 amino acids: CAWTVGRGYGYTF. The DNA for the CDR3 is TGTGCCTGGACCGTAGGGAGGGGGTATGGCTACACCTTC.

The rearrangement links TRBV11-1 to TRBJ2-5, with 8 bases aligning to TRBD2. The CDR3 extends over 13 amino acids. Losses at the gene ends were 6 bases for V and 3 bases for J; bases not matched to a gene: 3. Germline lookup yields CDR1 SGHAT and CDR2 FQDESV (reference sequence). The CDR3 loop reads CASRAGGEETQYF. The CDR3 nucleotides read TGTGCCAGCAGGGCGGGGGGCGAAGAGACCCAGTACTTC.

A few counts support this clone. The chain has TRBV19 and TRBJ2-1; TRBD1 agrees at 7 bases. With 1 base clipped from V and 8 bases from J, the junction kept 8 bases outside the gene matches. The germline CDR1 and CDR2 sequences are LNHDA and SQIVND (reference sequence). This CDR3 is 15 amino acids long. CDR3 nucleotides: TGTGCCAGTAGTATAGGAGGGGGCCCCATCTATGAGCAGTTCTTC. Its protein is CASSIGGGPIYEQFF.

The chain combines TRBV18 with TRBJ1-4; tentatively, D is TRBD1 (6 bases). The length of the CDR3 is 15 residues. Between the trimmed V and J ends, which lost 4 bases and 0 bases, there was a span of 9 bases. The germline CDR1 and CDR2 sequences are KGHSH and LQKENI. CDR3 bases: TGTGCCAGCTCACGGGACACCTCAACTAATGAAAAACTGTTTTTT. This gives the protein CASSRDTSTNEKLFF.

The chain couples TRBV14 to TRBJ2-5; maybe TRBD2 (7 bases). Per germline, CDR1 SGHDN and CDR2 FVKESK. V was trimmed by 2 bases and J by 3 bases, leaving 19 bases between them. The CDR3 contains 17 residues. CDR3 in amino acids: CASSQWEGGWTKETQYF. The DNA of the CDR3 is TGTGCCAGCAGCCAATGGGAGGGGGGCTGGACGAAAGAGACCCAGTACTTC.

V and J are TRBV6-5 and TRBJ1-6, with D hard to call. Germline CDR1 is MNHEY and CDR2 is SVGAGI. The CDR3 is 15 residues long. V lost 7 bases and J lost 3, with 13 bases in between. CDR3: CASKSRSGYNSPLHF. Written as DNA, the CDR3 is TGTGCCAGCAAATCCCGGTCAGGCTATAATTCACCCCTCCACTTT.

The rearrangement uses TRBV10-3 and TRBJ1-1, with D tentatively TRBD1 (5 bases). Germline V gene lookup returns CDR1 ENHRY and CDR2 SYGVKD. The ends were cut back, 2 bases at V and 4 bases at J, with 17 bases in the middle. The CDR3 consists of 16 residues. In nucleotides, the CDR3 is TGTGCCATCAGTGAGATGGACATCGCCGCCGCCACTGAAGCTTTCTTT. Protein sequence: CAISEMDIAAATEAFF.

The chain joins TRBV12-5 to TRBJ2-1; perhaps TRBD2 as D (5 bases). The CDR3 has 14 amino acids. CDR1 and CDR2 from the germline V gene are LGHNT and FRNRAP. Trimming removed 3 bases from V and 3 bases from J, with 9 bases in between. In DNA, the CDR3 is TGTGCTAGTGGTTTACAACGGGGCTACAATGAGCAGTTCTTC. Its protein product is CASGLQRGYNEQFF.

The rearrangement links TRBV2 to TRBJ1-3, with TRBD1 matching over 11 bases. The CDR3 spans 15 residues. V was clipped by 6 bases and J by 2 bases; unmatched bases: 3. Germline V gene sequence: CDR1 SNHLY, CDR2 FYNNEI. The CDR3 region is CASSSGQGAGNTIYF. CDR3 sequence (DNA): TGTGCCAGCAGCTCGGGACAGGGGGCTGGAAACACCATATATTTT.

V is TRBV5-1 and J is TRBJ2-3; 7 nucleotides match TRBD1. CDR1 is SGHRS, CDR2 YFSETQ, per germline. There are 16 residues in the CDR3. J lost 0 bases, V lost 4 bases, and 8 bases had no gene match. This CDR3 is CASSEGALLSTDTQYF. The CDR3, as DNA: TGCGCCAGCAGCGAGGGGGCCCTCCTTAGCACAGATACGCAGTATTTT.

This clone appeared once. The J gene is TRBJ2-2, the V gene TRBV6-6; no definite D call. Trimming shortened V by 2 bases and J by 0 bases, and 10 bases separated the two germline ends. Germline V gene sequence: CDR1 MNHNY, CDR2 SVGAGI (reference sequence). The CDR3 extends over 16 amino acids. This CDR3 is CASSYRHLTNTGELFF. CDR3 in DNA: TGTGCCAGCAGTTACAGACACCTGACGAACACCGGGGAGCTGTTTTTT.

This clone was seen only once. The rearrangement uses TRBV4-2 and TRBJ1-1; 7 positions agree with TRBD1. CDR1 and CDR2 from the germline V gene are LGHNA and YNFKEQ. This CDR3 region has 14 residues. Trimming removed 0 bases from V and 11 bases from J; junction bases left unmatched: 9. This chain's CDR3 is CASSQDRDRVTAFF. In DNA, the CDR3 is TGTGCCAGCAGCCAAGATCGCGACAGGGTTACCGCTTTCTTT.

CDR3 bases: TGTGCCAGCAGCTCCCAGGGGCAAGGGGAGCAGTTCTTC. Encoded protein: CASSSQGQGEQFF. This chain links TRBV7-8 with TRBJ2-1, with TRBD1 as a possible D gene (6 bases). V was trimmed by 4 bases and J by 10 bases, leaving 14 bases between them. Germline loops: CDR1 SGHVS, CDR2 FQNEAQ. The CDR3 is made up of 13 amino acids.

This sequence joins TRBV28 and TRBJ1-1; a possible D gene is TRBD1 (5 bases). CDR3 length: 16 amino acids. Germline CDR1 is MDHEN and CDR2 is SYDVKM. With 1 base removed from V and 6 bases from J, the gap between germline ends came to 18 bases. In DNA form, the CDR3 reads TGTGCCAGCAGTTTATTATCAGGGCCGGGGGGGGCTGAAGCTTTCTTT. Protein product: CASSLLSGPGGAEAFF.

The chain uses TRBV6-5 and TRBJ1-1; TRBD1 is a possible D gene (5 bases). The V end was cut by 4 bases, the J end by 4 bases, with 16 bases between. Germline assignment: CDR1 MNHEY and CDR2 SVGAGI. The CDR3 has 15 amino acids. CDR3 sequence (DNA): TGTGCCAGCAGTTTCCTGACAGAAATGACCACTGAAGCTTTCTTT. This translates into CASSFLTEMTTEAFF.

The rearrangement joins TRBV10-3 to TRBJ1-1, with a weak D call TRBD1 (6 bases). This CDR3 is 15 amino acids long. Germline V gene lookup returns CDR1 ENHRY and CDR2 SYGVKD. Trimming removed 6 bases at V and 4 bases at J, with 18 bases between. The CDR3 nucleotides read TGTGCCATCAGCGGCAACCGGGACATAGGCACTGAAGCTTTCTTT. Translated, it gives CAISGNRDIGTEAFF.

V is TRBV5-6 and J is TRBJ1-5; TRBD1 matches 8 bases. This CDR3 spans 13 amino acids. V gave up 5 bases and J gave up 6 bases; unmatched junction bases: 4. Germline V gives CDR1 SGHDT, CDR2 YYEEEE. CDR3 protein: CASSGQGGQPQHF. In DNA, the CDR3 is TGTGCCAGCAGTGGACAGGGCGGTCAGCCCCAGCATTTT.